One sample yielded the 29 T cell receptor beta chains listed below, sequenced in a study of low-dose radiotherapy and immunotherapy resistance in tumors. Stated time point: after trial treatment. This sample's treatment: LDRT plus nivolumab, ipilimumab, low-dose cyclophosphamide and aspirin (RACIN trial). Gene-specific TRAV and TRBV primers were used for first-strand cDNA, covering alpha and beta chains. Using a constant-region primer together with a V-primer adapter, TCRs were subjected to 15 to 20 PCR cycles of amplification. TCRdb used MiXCR to reprocess the reads, holding one entry per CDR3 protein. The table lists roughly 95,000 distinct CDR3 sequences, around a fifth of them singletons. This material consisted of PBMCs, taken after low-dose radiotherapy plus immunotherapy. These receptors all stem from a female donor with ovarian cancer.

This clonotype was recorded once. With only one base between it and a far larger clone, this is likely a read error. The chain has TRBV4-1 and TRBJ2-7; D perhaps matches TRBD1 (6 bases). Trimming stripped 0 bases from V and 7 bases from J, with 16 bases between. The CDR3 has 15 amino acids. From germline, CDR1 is MGHRA and CDR2 YSYEKL. In DNA form, the CDR3 reads TGCGCCAGCAGCCAAGATTACCCAGGGGTCAATGAGCAGTACTTC. Its translation is CASSQDYPGVNEQYF.

This chain uses TRBV7-3 with TRBJ2-7; D remains ambiguous. Trimming removed 4 bases from V and 2 bases from J, with 9 bases in between. Germline V gene lookup returns CDR1 SGHTA and CDR2 FQGTGA. There are 13 residues in the CDR3. The CDR3 protein is CASSSTETYEQYF. The CDR3 DNA is TGTGCCAGCAGCTCGACTGAGACCTACGAGCAGTACTTC. The entire variable domain, with the rest obtained from reference TRBV7-3 and TRBJ2-7, is as follows: GAGVSQTPSNKVTEKGKYVELRCDPISGHTALYWYRQSLGQGPEFLIYFQGTGAADDSGLPNDRFFAVRPEGSVSTLKIQRTERGDSAVYLCASSSTETYEQYFGPGTRLTVT.

In this sample, this clonotype turned up many times. Mismatch with germline at one junction end may stem from a read error. The V gene is TRBV20-1, the J gene TRBJ1-6, with TRBD1 as a possible D gene (6 bases). The CDR3 loop spans 15 amino acids. Germline V gives CDR1 DFQATT, CDR2 SNEGSKA (reference sequence). The CDR3 reads CSARGGRGLDSPLHF. CDR3 coding DNA: TGCAGTGCCAGAGGGGGGCGAGGTTTGGATTCACCCCTCCACTTT.

This clonotype was recorded many times. The chain carries TRBV4-3 and TRBJ1-6; weak D call: TRBD1 (6 bases). Germline-derived CDR1 and CDR2 are LGHNA and YSLEER. V was trimmed by 0 bases and J by 7 bases, leaving 25 bases between them. The CDR3 consists of 20 residues. DNA for the CDR3: TGCGCCAGCAGCCAAGATTTGAAAGGGGGGACGAAAAGCTGGAATTCACCCCTCCACTTT. Its translation: CASSQDLKGGTKSWNSPLHF.

The rearrangement joins TRBV27 to TRBJ1-1; 10 bases fit TRBD1. V trimming: 8 bases; J trimming: 5 bases; junction bases outside the gene matches: 14. Germline lookup yields CDR1 MNHEY and CDR2 SMNVEV (reference sequence). The length of the CDR3 is 16 residues. The CDR3 here is CASAPMTGTGVTEAFF. DNA of the CDR3: TGTGCCAGCGCCCCCATGACCGGGACAGGGGTTACTGAAGCTTTCTTT.

This clonotype was found once. One end of the junction fails to match germline, which may point to a read error. The gene calls are TRBV11-2 and TRBJ2-4; a possible D gene is TRBD2 (5 bases). The germline CDR1 and CDR2 sequences are SGHAT and FQNNGV. This CDR3 has 17 amino acids. The CDR3 spells CVSSLGGGPLAKNIQYF. The DNA for the CDR3 is TGTGTCAGCAGCTTAGGAGGCGGTCCTCTGGCCAAAAACATTCAGTACTTC.

Ten or more counts support this clonotype. The chain recombines TRBV12-3 or TRBV12-4 with TRBJ1-1; D gene ambiguous. Trimming stripped 1 base from V and 3 bases from J, with 12 bases between. This CDR3 spans 15 amino acids. In DNA, the CDR3 is TGTGCCAGCAGTTTAGAAGCCGGGGTGGACACTGAAGCTTTCTTT. It is translated as CASSLEAGVDTEAFF.

This clonotype was seen many times. J is TRBJ2-1 and V is TRBV4-2; 11 positions match TRBD2. The CDR3 loop spans 19 amino acids. Germline CDR1 LGHNA, CDR2 YNFKEQ. Trimming removed 0 bases from V and 0 bases from J; junction bases left unmatched: 7. The CDR3 spells CASSQDRGLAGSSYNEQFF. The CDR3 DNA reads TGTGCCAGCAGCCAAGATAGAGGACTAGCGGGCAGCTCCTACAATGAGCAGTTCTTC.

The rearrangement uses TRBV6-5 and TRBJ2-3; D ambiguous. Deletions cut 5 bases from V and 2 bases from J, with 14 bases between. The germline gives CDR1 MNHEY, CDR2 SVGAGI. The CDR3 covers 15 residues. The CDR3 sequence is CASSPTARDTDTQYF. The CDR3 region has the DNA TGTGCCAGCAGTCCTACAGCAAGAGACACAGATACGCAGTATTTT.

This clonotype was seen many times. The chain carries TRBV6-2 or TRBV6-3 and TRBJ2-3; a weak D match, TRBD2 (6 bases). The CDR3 covers 13 residues. The ends were cut back, 7 bases at V and 4 bases at J, with 12 bases in the middle. The germline CDR1 and CDR2 sequences are MNHEY and SVGEGT. CDR3 DNA: TGTGCCAGCACTCAAGGAGGGGCAGATACGCAGTATTTT. Translating it yields CASTQGGADTQYF.

This clonotype was seen many times. The chain joins TRBV6-8 to TRBJ2-3, with D possibly being TRBD1 (6 bases). With 0 bases removed from V and 10 bases from J, the gap between germline ends came to 14 bases. The CDR3 loop spans 14 amino acids. The V gene's germline CDR1 is MNHGY and CDR2 SAAAGT. As DNA, the CDR3 is TGTGCCAGCAGTTACTCCTACAGGGTAGAGGCGCAGTATTTT. It yields the protein CASSYSYRVEAQYF.

The table lists this clonotype with many counts. The gene calls are TRBV6-2 or TRBV6-3 and TRBJ2-3; 7 bases agree with TRBD1. Germline CDR1 is MNHEY and CDR2 is SVGEGT. The CDR3 sequence is 15 residues long. Trimming took 2 bases from V and 4 from J; bases not matched to a gene: 6. For the CDR3, the DNA is TGTGCCAGCAGTTACACGTGGCAGGGGGCAGATACGCAGTATTTT. This sequence encodes CASSYTWQGADTQYF.

This clonotype was counted between two and nine times. The J gene is TRBJ2-7, the V gene TRBV6-5; unclear D gene. V was shortened by 0 bases and J by 6 bases, with 9 bases between the two germline ends. CDR1 and CDR2 from the germline V gene are MNHEY and SVGAGI. The CDR3 is 13 residues long. The DNA for the CDR3 is TGTGCCAGCAGTTACTCGAGAGGTGTCGAGCAGTACTTC. Its protein is CASSYSRGVEQYF.

In this sample, this clonotype turned up a few times. The rearrangement joins TRBV12-3 or TRBV12-4 to TRBJ1-3; weak D call: TRBD1 (5 bases). Trimming cost V 3 bases and J 3 bases, with 12 bases left between them. The CDR3 consists of 15 residues. The CDR3 DNA is TGTGCCAGCAGTTTGTCGGGGCGTCTTGGAAACACCATATATTTT. Encoded protein: CASSLSGRLGNTIYF.

This clonotype was counted at least ten times. The rearrangement links TRBV24-1 to TRBJ1-2; 10 bases align to TRBD1. This CDR3 spans 15 amino acids. Per germline, CDR1 KGHDR and CDR2 SFDVKD. With 3 bases clipped from V and 4 bases from J, the junction kept 4 bases outside the gene matches. CDR3 DNA: TGTGCCACCAGTGATCCGGGACAGGGGATCTATGGCTACACCTTC. Its protein product is CATSDPGQGIYGYTF.

This clonotype occurred many times. The chain uses TRBV7-9 and TRBJ1-2; weak D call: TRBD1 (6 bases). This CDR3 contains 13 residues. Germline V gene lookup returns CDR1 SEHNR and CDR2 FQNEAQ (reference sequence). V was pared by 4 bases and J by 6 bases, with 12 bases between. The chain's CDR3 is CASSSRGGHGYTF. The CDR3 coding sequence is TGTGCCAGCAGCTCCCGGGGGGGCCATGGCTACACCTTC.

This clonotype has a single count. A far larger clone is a single base away, which makes a read error likely. This chain links TRBV12-1 with TRBJ2-7; the D segment call TRBD2 is taken from the table without a DNA check. TRBV12-1 is assigned pseudogene status. CDR3 length: 20 residues. CDR3 in amino acids: CASSRRQHSKTSGPYNEQYF. The CDR3 region has the DNA TGTGCCAGCAGCAGGAGGCAACATTCGAAGACTAGCGGGCCCTACAATGAGCAGTACTTC.

This clonotype was detected ten times or more. This sequence joins TRBV7-3 and TRBJ2-7; TRBD2 might be the D (5 bases). The CDR3 has 14 amino acids. Per the germline V gene, CDR1 is SGHTA and CDR2 is FQGTGA. Trimming pared 2 bases from V and 7 bases from J, leaving 15 bases between. In DNA, the CDR3 is TGTGCCAGCAGCTTATATAGCGACCAAAGTGAGCAGTACTTC. Protein product: CASSLYSDQSEQYF.

This clonotype came up many times. V is TRBV19 and J is TRBJ2-4; maybe TRBD2 (5 bases). The CDR3 runs 17 residues. Trimming stripped 5 bases from V and 0 bases from J, with 17 bases between. Looked up from germline, CDR1 is LNHDA and CDR2 is SQIVND (reference sequence). CDR3 region: CASSPGPDWAAKNIQYF. DNA of the CDR3: TGTGCCAGTAGTCCCGGGCCGGACTGGGCAGCCAAAAACATTCAGTACTTC. The entire variable domain, with the rest obtained from reference TRBV19 and TRBJ2-4, is as follows: DGGITQSPKYLFRKEGQNVTLSCEQNLNHDAMYWYRQDPGQGLRLIYYSQIVNDFQKGDIAEGYSVSREKKESFPLTVTSAQKNPTAFYLCASSPGPDWAAKNIQYFGAGTRLSVL.

This clonotype occurred many times. The genes are TRBV5-5 and TRBJ2-5, with 12 bases identical to TRBD2. V dropped 3 bases and J dropped 5; count of bases not matched to a gene: 5. This CDR3 has 15 residues. Per the germline V gene, CDR1 is SGHKS and CDR2 is YYEKEE (reference sequence). The CDR3 coding sequence is TGTGCCAGCAGCTCTAGCGGGGGGGCACGTGAGACCCAGTACTTC. This gives the protein CASSSSGGARETQYF.

This clonotype was found many times. The chain recombines TRBV6-2 or TRBV6-3 with TRBJ2-2; D is possibly TRBD1 or TRBD2 (5 bases each). CDR1 and CDR2 from the germline V gene are MNHEY and SVGEGT. V was cut by 2 bases and J by 4 bases, with 26 bases left in between. CDR3 length: 20 residues. The CDR3 DNA follows: TGTGCCAGCAGTTACGGCTATCGTCCAGTATCGGGACGGTTCACCGGGGAGCTGTTTTTT. Translated: CASSYGYRPVSGRFTGELFF.

This clonotype was counted at least ten times. This sequence joins TRBV7-9 and TRBJ2-7, with D maybe TRBD1 (5 bases). Trimming took 5 bases from V and 4 from J, leaving 12 bases between them. The CDR3 contains 13 residues. Germline CDR1 SEHNR, CDR2 FQNEAQ (reference sequence). In nucleotides, the CDR3 is TGTGCCAGCAGCGACAGCTTACAATACGAGCAGTACTTC. Its translation is CASSDSLQYEQYF.

This clonotype showed up many times. This sequence joins TRBV6-5 and TRBJ2-7; a weak D match, TRBD1 (6 bases). Trimming took 2 bases from V and 2 from J, leaving 10 bases between them. The CDR3 is made up of 14 amino acids. The germline CDR1 and CDR2 sequences are MNHEY and SVGAGI. This chain's CDR3 is CASSYRGQTYEQYF. The DNA of the CDR3 is TGTGCCAGCAGTTACCGCGGACAGACCTACGAGCAGTACTTC.

This clonotype was detected ten times or more. The chain is built from TRBV5-1 and TRBJ2-7; D not certain. CDR1 and CDR2 from the germline V gene are SGHRS and YFSETQ. V was cut by 0 bases and J by 3 bases, with 10 bases left in between. CDR3 length equals 14 residues. The DNA of the CDR3 is TGCGCCAGCAGCTTGGGGACGGAAGGCTACGAGCAGTACTTC. This gives the protein CASSLGTEGYEQYF.

This clonotype is medium-sized (0.01 to 0.1%) by share. The chain links TRBV28 to TRBJ2-7; no definite D call. This CDR3 is 13 amino acids long. Germline assignment: CDR1 MDHEN and CDR2 SYDVKM. V lost 2 bases to trimming and J lost 4 bases, with 9 bases between them. In nucleotides, the CDR3 is TGTGCCAGCAGTTTAGCTGCTGGATACGAGCAGTACTTC. It translates to CASSLAAGYEQYF. Complete variable domain (other parts from reference TRBV28 and TRBJ2-7): DVKVTQSSRYLVKRTGEKVFLECVQDMDHENMFWYRQDPGLGLRLIYFSYDVKMKEKGDIPEGYSVSREKKERFSLILESASTNQTSMYLCASSLAAGYEQYFGPGTRLTVT.

The J gene is TRBJ1-2, the V gene TRBV13; the D gene is possibly TRBD1 (6 bases). The V end lost 6 bases, the J end lost 8 bases, and 22 bases lay between the germline ends. Germline V gene sequence: CDR1 PRHDT, CDR2 FYEKMQ (reference sequence). The CDR3 is 15 amino acids. CDR3 protein: CASSNPGAAREGYTF. For the CDR3, the DNA is TGTGCCAGCAGTAATCCGGGGGCAGCTCGAGAAGGCTACACCTTC.

This clonotype has ten or more counts. The rearrangement joins TRBV9 to TRBJ2-1, with D tentatively TRBD1 or TRBD2 (5 bases each). The CDR3 has 16 amino acids. Trimming took 0 bases from V and 9 from J, leaving 19 bases between them. Germline V gene lookup returns CDR1 SGDLS and CDR2 YYNGEE. The CDR3 spells CASSVGLGTGGFEQFF. CDR3 DNA: TGTGCCAGCAGCGTAGGTCTGGGAACTGGGGGTTTTGAGCAGTTCTTC. The full variable domain, with the rest looked up from reference TRBV9 and TRBJ2-1, is DSGVTQTPKHLITATGQRVTLRCSPRSGDLSVYWYQQSLDQGLQFLIQYYNGEERAKGNILERFSAQQFPDLHSELNLSSLELGDSALYFCASSVGLGTGGFEQFFGPGTRLTVL.

The table lists this clonotype with many counts. The rearrangement joins TRBV7-2 to TRBJ2-3, with TRBD1 matching 7 bases. V lost 4 bases and J lost 2; bases outside the gene matches: 3. In germline, CDR1 is SGHTA, CDR2 FQGNSA. The CDR3 is 14 residues long. CDR3 amino acids: CASSSTGATDTQYF. Here the CDR3 DNA reads TGTGCCAGCAGCTCCACAGGGGCCACAGATACGCAGTATTTT.

At least ten counts were recorded for this clonotype. This sequence joins TRBV5-1 and TRBJ2-2; TRBD2 agrees at 7 bases. Germline V gene lookup returns CDR1 SGHRS and CDR2 YFSETQ. The CDR3 is 17 amino acids. V lost 4 bases and J lost 2; bases outside the gene matches: 11. DNA for the CDR3: TGCGCCAGCAGCACCAAAGGGAGGGGACTTAACACCGGGGAGCTGTTTTTT. Its translation is CASSTKGRGLNTGELFF.